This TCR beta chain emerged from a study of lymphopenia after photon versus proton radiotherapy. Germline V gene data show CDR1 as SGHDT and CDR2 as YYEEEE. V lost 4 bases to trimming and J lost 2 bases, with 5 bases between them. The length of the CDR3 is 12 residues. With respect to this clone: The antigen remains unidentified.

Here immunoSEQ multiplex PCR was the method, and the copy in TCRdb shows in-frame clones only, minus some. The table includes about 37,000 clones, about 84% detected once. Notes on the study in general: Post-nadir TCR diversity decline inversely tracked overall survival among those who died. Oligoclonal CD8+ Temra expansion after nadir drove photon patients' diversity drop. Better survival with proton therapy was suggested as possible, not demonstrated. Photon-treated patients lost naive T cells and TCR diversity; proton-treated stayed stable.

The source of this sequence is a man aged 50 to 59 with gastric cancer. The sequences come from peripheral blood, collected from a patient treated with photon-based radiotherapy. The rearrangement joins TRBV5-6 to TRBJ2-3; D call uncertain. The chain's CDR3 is CASSVHTDTQYF. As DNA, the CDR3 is TGTGCCAGCAGCGTACACACAGATACGCAGTATTTT.